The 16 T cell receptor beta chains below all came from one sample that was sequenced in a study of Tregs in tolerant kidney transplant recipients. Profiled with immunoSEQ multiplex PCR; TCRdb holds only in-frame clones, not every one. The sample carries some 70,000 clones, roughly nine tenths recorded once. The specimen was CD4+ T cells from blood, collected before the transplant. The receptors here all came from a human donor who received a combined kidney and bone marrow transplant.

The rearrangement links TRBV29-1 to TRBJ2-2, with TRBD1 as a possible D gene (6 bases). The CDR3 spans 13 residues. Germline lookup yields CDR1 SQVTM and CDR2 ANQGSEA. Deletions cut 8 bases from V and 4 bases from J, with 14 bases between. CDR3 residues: CSSRDKITGELFF. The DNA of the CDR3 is TGCAGCTCCCGGGACAAAATCACCGGGGAGCTGTTTTTT.

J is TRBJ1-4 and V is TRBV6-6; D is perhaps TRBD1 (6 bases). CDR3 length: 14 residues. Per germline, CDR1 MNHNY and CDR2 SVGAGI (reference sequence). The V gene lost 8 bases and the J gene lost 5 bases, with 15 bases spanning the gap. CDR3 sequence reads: CASEGAGDNEKLFF. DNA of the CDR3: TGTGCCAGCGAAGGGGCAGGGGACAATGAAAAACTGTTTTTT.

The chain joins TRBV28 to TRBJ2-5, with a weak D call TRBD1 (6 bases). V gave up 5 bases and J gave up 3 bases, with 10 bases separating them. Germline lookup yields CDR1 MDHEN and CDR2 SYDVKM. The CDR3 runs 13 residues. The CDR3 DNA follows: TGTGCCAGCAGTGCTGGACAGAAAGAGACCCAGTACTTC. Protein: CASSAGQKETQYF.

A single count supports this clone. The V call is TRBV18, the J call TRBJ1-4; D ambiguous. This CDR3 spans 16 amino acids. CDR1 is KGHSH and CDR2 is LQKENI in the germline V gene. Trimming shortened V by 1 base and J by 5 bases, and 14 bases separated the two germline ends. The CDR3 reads CASSPQNGGRNEKLFF. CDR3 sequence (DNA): TGTGCCAGCTCACCACAAAATGGAGGGAGAAATGAAAAACTGTTTTTT.

For the CDR3, the DNA is TGTGCCAGCAGTGTGGGCATAACAGGGACCCAGCATTTT. Translating gives CASSVGITGTQHF. The chain carries TRBV2 and TRBJ1-5; tentatively, D is TRBD1 (6 bases). Germline loops: CDR1 SNHLY, CDR2 FYNNEI. The CDR3 extends over 13 amino acids. Trimming took off 4 bases at V and 11 bases at J, with 15 bases between the two ends.

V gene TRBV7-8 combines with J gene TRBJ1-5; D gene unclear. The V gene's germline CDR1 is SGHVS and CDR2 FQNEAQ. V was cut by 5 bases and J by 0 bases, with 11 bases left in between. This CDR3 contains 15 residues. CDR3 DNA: TGTGCCAGCAGCCGAGGGAGAAATAGCAATCAGCCCCAGCATTTT. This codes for CASSRGRNSNQPQHF. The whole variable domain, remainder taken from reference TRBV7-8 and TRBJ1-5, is GAGVSQSPRYKVAKRGQDVALRCDPISGHVSLFWYQQALGQGPEFLTYFQNEAQLDKSGLPSDRFFAERPEGSVSTLKIQRTQQEDSAVYLCASSRGRNSNQPQHFGDGTRLSIL.

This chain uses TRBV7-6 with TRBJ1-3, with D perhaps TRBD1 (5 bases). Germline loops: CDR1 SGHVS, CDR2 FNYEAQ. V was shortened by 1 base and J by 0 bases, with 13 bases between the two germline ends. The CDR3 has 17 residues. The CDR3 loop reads CASSLEGRANSGNTIYF. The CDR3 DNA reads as TGTGCCAGCAGCTTAGAAGGCAGGGCAAACTCTGGAAACACCATATATTTT.

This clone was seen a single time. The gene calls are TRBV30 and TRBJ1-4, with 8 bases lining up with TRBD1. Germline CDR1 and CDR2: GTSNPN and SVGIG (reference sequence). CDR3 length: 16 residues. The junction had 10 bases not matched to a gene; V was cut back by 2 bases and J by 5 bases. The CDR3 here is CAWSTPGQGANEKLFF. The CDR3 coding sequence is TGTGCCTGGAGTACCCCCGGACAGGGCGCAAATGAAAAACTGTTTTTT.

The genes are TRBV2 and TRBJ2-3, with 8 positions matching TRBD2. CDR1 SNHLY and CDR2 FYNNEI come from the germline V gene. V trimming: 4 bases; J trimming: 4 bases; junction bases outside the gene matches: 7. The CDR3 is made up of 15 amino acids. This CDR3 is CASSAVAGRSDTQYF. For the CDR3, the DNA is TGTGCCAGCAGTGCGGTAGCGGGACGGTCAGATACGCAGTATTTT.

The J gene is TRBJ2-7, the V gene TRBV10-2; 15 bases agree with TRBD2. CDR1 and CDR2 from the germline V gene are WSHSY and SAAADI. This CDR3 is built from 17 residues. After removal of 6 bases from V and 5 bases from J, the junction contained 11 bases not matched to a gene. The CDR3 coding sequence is TGCGCCAGCAGGGAAGGACTAGCGGGAGGGCCTCGGAACGAGCAGTACTTC. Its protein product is CASREGLAGGPRNEQYF.

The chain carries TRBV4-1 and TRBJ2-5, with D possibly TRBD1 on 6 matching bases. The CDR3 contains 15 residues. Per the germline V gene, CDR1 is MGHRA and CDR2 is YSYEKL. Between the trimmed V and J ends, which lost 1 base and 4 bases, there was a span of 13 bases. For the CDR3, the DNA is TGCGCCAGCAGCCAAGGGATACAGGGACCAGAGACCCAGTACTTC. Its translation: CASSQGIQGPETQYF.

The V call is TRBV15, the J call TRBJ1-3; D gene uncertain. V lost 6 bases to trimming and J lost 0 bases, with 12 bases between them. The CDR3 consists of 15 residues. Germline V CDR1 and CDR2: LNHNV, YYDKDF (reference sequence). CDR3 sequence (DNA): TGTGCCACCAGTAGTCAACAGTACTCTGGAAACACCATATATTTT. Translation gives CATSSQQYSGNTIYF.

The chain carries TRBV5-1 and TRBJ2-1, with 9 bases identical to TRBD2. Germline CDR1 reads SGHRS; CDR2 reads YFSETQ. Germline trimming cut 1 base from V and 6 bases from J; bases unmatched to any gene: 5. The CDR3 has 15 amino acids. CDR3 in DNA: TGCGCCAGCAGCTTGCTAGCGGGATCCGGCAATGAGCAGTTCTTC. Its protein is CASSLLAGSGNEQFF.

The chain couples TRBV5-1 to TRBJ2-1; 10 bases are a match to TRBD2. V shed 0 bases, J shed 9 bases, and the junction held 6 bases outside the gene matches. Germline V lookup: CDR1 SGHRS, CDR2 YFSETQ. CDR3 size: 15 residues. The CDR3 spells CASSLAASGSGEQFF. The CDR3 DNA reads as TGCGCCAGCAGCTTGGCGGCTAGCGGGAGTGGTGAGCAGTTCTTC. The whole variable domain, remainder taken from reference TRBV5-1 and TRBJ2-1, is KAGVTQTPRYLIKTRGQQVTLSCSPISGHRSVSWYQQTPGQGLQFLFEYFSETQRNKGNFPGRFSGRQFSNSRSEMNVSTLELGDSALYLCASSLAASGSGEQFFGPGTRLTVL.

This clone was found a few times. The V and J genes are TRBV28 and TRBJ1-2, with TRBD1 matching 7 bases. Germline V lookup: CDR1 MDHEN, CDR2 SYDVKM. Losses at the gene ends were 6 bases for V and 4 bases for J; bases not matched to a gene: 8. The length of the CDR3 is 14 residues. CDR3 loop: CASRTPTGTYGYTF. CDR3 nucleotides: TGTGCCAGCAGGACCCCGACAGGGACCTATGGCTACACCTTC.

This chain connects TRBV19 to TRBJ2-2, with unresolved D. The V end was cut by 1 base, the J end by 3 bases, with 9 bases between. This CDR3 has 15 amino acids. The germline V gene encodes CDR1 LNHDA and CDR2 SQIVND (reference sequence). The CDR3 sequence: CASSIAQKYTGELFF. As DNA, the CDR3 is TGTGCCAGTAGTATAGCCCAGAAATACACCGGGGAGCTGTTTTTT.